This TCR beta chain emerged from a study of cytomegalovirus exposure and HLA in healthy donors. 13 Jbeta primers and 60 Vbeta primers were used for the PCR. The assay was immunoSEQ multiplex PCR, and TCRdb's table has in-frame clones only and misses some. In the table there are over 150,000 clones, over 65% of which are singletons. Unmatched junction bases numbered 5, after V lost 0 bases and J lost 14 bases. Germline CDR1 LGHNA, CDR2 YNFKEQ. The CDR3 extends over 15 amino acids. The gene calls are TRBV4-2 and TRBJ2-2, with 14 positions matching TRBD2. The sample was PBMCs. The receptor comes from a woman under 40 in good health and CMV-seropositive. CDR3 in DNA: TGTGCCAGCAGCCAAGATGGGGGACTAGCGGGAGTACTGTTTTTT. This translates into CASSQDGGLAGVLFF.